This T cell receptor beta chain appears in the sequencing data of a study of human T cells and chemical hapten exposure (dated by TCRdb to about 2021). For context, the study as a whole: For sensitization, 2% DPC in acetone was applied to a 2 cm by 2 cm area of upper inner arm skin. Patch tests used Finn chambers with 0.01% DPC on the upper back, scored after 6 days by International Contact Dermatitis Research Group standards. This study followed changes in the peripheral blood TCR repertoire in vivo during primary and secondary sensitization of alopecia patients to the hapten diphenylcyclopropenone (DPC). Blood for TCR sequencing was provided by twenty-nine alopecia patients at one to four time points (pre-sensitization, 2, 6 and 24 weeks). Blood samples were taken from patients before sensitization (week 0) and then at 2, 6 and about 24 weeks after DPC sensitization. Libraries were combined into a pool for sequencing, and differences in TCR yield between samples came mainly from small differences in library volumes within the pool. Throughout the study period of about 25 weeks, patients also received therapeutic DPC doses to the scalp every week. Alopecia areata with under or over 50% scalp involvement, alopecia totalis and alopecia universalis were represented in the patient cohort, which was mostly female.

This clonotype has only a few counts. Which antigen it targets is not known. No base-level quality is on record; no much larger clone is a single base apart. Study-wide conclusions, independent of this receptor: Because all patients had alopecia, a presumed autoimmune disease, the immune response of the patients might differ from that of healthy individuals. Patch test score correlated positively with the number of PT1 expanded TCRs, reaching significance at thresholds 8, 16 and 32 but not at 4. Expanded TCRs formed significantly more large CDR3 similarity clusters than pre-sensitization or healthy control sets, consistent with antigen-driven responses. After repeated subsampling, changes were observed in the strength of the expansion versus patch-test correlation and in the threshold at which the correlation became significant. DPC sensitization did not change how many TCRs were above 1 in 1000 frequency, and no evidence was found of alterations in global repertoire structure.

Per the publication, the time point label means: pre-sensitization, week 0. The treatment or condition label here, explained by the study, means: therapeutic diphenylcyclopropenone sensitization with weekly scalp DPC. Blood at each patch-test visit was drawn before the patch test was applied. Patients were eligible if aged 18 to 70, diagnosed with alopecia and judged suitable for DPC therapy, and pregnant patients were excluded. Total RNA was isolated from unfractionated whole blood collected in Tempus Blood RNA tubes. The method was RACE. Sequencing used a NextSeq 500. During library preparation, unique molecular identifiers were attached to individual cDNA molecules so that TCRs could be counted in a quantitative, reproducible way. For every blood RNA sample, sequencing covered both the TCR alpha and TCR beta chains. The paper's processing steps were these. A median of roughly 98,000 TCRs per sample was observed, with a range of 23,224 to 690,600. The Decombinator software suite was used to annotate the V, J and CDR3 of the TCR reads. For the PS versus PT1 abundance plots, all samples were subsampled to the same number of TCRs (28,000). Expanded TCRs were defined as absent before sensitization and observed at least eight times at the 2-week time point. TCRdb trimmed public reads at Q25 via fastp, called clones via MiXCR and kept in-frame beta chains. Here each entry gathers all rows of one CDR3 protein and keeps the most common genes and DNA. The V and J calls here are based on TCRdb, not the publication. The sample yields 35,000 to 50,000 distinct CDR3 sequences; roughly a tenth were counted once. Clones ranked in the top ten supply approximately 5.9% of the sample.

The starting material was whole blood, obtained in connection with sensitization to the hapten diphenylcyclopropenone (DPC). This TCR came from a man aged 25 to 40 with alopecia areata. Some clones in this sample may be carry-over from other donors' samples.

In nucleotides, the sequence is TGTGCCAGCAGCGCCCGGGACAGTAGCCCCTACGAGCAGTACTTC. Its translation reads: CASSARDSSPYEQYF. The chain links TRBV7-9 with TRBJ2-7; TRBD1 aligns with 7 central bases. Counted from cysteine to phenylalanine, this CDR3 has 15 amino acids. Kept here is only the CDR3 DNA, which spans 45 bases and is read in frame from base 1. V is trimmed back by 5 bases and J by 2 bases, and the junction contains 9 bases that no gene match accounts for. Based on the germline V gene (reference sequence), the CDR1 and CDR2 sequences are SEHNR and FQNEAQ.